These T cell receptor beta chains were read from a single sample in a study of vaccination and CD4 T cells after COVID-19. Antigen specificity for these receptors is unknown. TCRdb reprocessed the PCR reads with MiXCR, giving one entry per CDR3 protein. The data contain tens of thousands of distinct CDR3 sequences, roughly 34% of them singletons. The material sequenced was CD4+ T cells from blood, cultured in vitro, taken about 7 months after SARS-CoV-2 vaccination. The receptors were sampled from a human donor who had recovered from COVID-19. Each CDR3 is given with its conserved first and last residue. The D gene is left open where the match is weak. Clone size is not always given. Where it is, it says once, few, many or a class for expanded clones.

J gene,CDR3 length,clone size,D gene,V gene,CDR3 DNA,CDR3 protein
TRBJ2-1,15,few,TRBD2,TRBV20-1,TGCAGTGCCGCATCTAGCGGGAGCTCCTACAATGAGCAGTTCTTC,CSAASSGSSYNEQFF
TRBJ2-6,16,NA,NA,TRBV7-6,TGTGCCAGCAGCCAGACCGCGGTCTCTGGGGCCAACGTCCTGACTTTC,CASSQTAVSGANVLTF
TRBJ2-7,13,NA,NA,TRBV24-1,TGTGCCACCAGTGACCATACAGGGTATGAGCAGTACTTC,CATSDHTGYEQYF
TRBJ2-1,15,NA,NA,TRBV5-4,TGTGCCAGCAGCCGGTCTGGCCATTCCTACAATGAGCAGTTCTTC,CASSRSGHSYNEQFF
TRBJ2-5,15,NA,TRBD2,TRBV29-1,TGCAGCGTTGAGGGACTAGCGGGAGTCGGAGAGACCCAGTACTTC,CSVEGLAGVGETQYF
TRBJ1-2,13,NA,TRBD1,TRBV16,TGTGCCAGCACCAGGGACAGCAACTATGGCTACACCTTC,CASTRDSNYGYTF
TRBJ2-7,14,few,TRBD1,TRBV20-1,TGCAGTGCTAGGAAACCGGGACAGACCTACGAGCAGTACTTC,CSARKPGQTYEQYF
TRBJ2-3,14,NA,NA,TRBV10-3,TGTGCCATCAGCCCCTGGGAACGTTCCGATACGCAGTATTTT,CAISPWERSDTQYF
TRBJ1-1,14,few,TRBD1,TRBV19,TGTGCCAGTAGTGACAGGGGTCCGAACACTGAAGCTTTCTTT,CASSDRGPNTEAFF
TRBJ1-3,14,NA,NA,TRBV28,TGTGCCAGCAGTCCCAGCGACCTGGGAAACACCATATATTTT,CASSPSDLGNTIYF
TRBJ2-3,18,NA,NA,TRBV24-1,TGTGCCACCAGTGGCCCGCTGCCCGCAGGGGCAAGCACAGATACGCAGTATTTT,CATSGPLPAGASTDTQYF
TRBJ2-1,13,NA,NA,TRBV5-1,TGCGCCAGCAGCTTGGACCTGGGGGGTGAGCAGTTCTTC,CASSLDLGGEQFF
TRBJ2-2,15,NA,TRBD2,TRBV12-3/TRBV12-4,TGTGCCAGCAGCACCAGGACTAGCGGCACCGGGGAGCTGTTTTTT,CASSTRTSGTGELFF
TRBJ2-1,17,NA,TRBD2,TRBV27,TGTGCCAGCAGTTTAGGGTTCGGGCTAGCGGGAGGGTCTAAGCAGTTCTTC,CASSLGFGLAGGSKQFF
TRBJ2-2,15,once,NA,TRBV6-1,TGTGCCAGCTTGTACACTGATGCAAACACCGGGGAGCTGTTTTTT,CASLYTDANTGELFF
TRBJ2-3,15,NA,TRBD2,TRBV20-1,TGCAGTGCTAGATCTCTAGCGGATATCACAGATACGCAGTATTTT,CSARSLADITDTQYF
TRBJ2-5,15,NA,TRBD2,TRBV7-8,TGTGCCAGCGGCCCACCCGGGACTAGGGATGAGACCCAGTACTTC,CASGPPGTRDETQYF